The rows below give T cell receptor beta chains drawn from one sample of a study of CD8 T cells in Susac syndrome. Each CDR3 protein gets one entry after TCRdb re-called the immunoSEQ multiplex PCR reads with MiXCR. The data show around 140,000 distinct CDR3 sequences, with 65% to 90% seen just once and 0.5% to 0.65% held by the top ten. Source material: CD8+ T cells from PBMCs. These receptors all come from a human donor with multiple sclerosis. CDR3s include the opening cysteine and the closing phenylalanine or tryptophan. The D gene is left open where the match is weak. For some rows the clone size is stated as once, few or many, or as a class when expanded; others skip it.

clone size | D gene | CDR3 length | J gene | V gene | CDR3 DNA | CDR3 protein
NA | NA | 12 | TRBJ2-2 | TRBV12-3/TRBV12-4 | TGTGCCAGCAGGCCCGGGGGCCGGGAGCTGTTTTTT | CASRPGGRELFF
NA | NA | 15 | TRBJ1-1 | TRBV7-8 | TGTGCCAGCAGCTTTGACTCAGGAATGAACACTGAAGCTTTCTTT | CASSFDSGMNTEAFF
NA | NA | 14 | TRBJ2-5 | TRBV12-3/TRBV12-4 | TGTGCCAGCAGTTTAGTGGGGGCGAAAGAGACCCAGTACTTC | CASSLVGAKETQYF
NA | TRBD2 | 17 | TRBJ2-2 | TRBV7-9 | TGTGCCAGCAGCTTAGCAGGGAGCGGGGGGTTCACCGGGGAGCTGTTTTTT | CASSLAGSGGFTGELFF
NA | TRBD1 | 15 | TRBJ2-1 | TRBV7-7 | TGTGCTAGCAGCGCCGGACAGGGGGCGCGTAATGAGCAGTTCTTC | CASSAGQGARNEQFF
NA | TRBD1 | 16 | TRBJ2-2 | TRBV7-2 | TGTGCCAGCAGCCCTCCCGGACAGGGGGCGGCCGGGGAGCTGTTTTTT | CASSPPGQGAAGELFF
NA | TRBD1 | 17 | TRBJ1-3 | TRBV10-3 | TGTGCCATCAGCGATCCCCGGGACAGTGCCTCTGGAAACACCATATATTTT | CAISDPRDSASGNTIYF
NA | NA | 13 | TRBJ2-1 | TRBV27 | TGTGCCAGCAGTACAAACGCTTACAATGAGCAGTTCTTC | CASSTNAYNEQFF
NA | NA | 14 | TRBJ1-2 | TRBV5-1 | TGCGCCAGCAGCTTCGTGGAGAGTAACTATGGCTACACCTTC | CASSFVESNYGYTF
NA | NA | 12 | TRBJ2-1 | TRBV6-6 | TGTGCCAGCACCGTGAACCTCAATGAGCAGTTCTTC | CASTVNLNEQFF
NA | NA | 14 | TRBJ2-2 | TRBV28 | TGTGCCAGCACAGGGCAGATGAACACCGGGGAGCTGTTTTTT | CASTGQMNTGELFF
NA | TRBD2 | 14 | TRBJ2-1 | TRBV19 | TGTGCCAGCAAGGCTAGCGGGAGTGTGAATGAGCAGTTCTTC | CASKASGSVNEQFF
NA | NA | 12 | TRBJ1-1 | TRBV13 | TGTGCCAGCAGCTCAGGGGCGGGTGAAGCTTTCTTT | CASSSGAGEAFF
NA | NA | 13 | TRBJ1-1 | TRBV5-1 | TGCGCCAGCAGCTTCGACGTCAACACTGAAGCTTTCTTT | CASSFDVNTEAFF
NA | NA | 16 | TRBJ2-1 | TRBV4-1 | TGCGCCAGCAGCCAGATCGCGGCTAACTCCTACAATGAGCAGTTCTTC | CASSQIAANSYNEQFF
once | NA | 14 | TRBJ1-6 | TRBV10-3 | TGTGCCATCAGTGAAGTGGGGGAGGGTTCACCCCTCCACTTT | CAISEVGEGSPLHF
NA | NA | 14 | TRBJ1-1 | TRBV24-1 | TGTGCCACCAGTGGTCGGGGAATGAACACTGAAGCTTTCTTT | CATSGRGMNTEAFF
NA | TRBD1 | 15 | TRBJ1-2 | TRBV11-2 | TGTGCCAGCAGCGGAACTATGACAGGGTCTAATGGCTACACCTTC | CASSGTMTGSNGYTF
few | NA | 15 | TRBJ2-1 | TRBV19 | TGTGCCAGTAGTTACCAGGGAAGCTCCTACAATGAGCAGTTCTTC | CASSYQGSSYNEQFF
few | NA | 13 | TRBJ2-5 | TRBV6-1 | TGTGCCAGCAGTGAAATGGGGGTCGAGACCCAGTACTTC | CASSEMGVETQYF
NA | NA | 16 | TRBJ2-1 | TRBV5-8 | TGTGCCAGCAGCTTAAGGCCCAGGGCCTCCTACAATGAGCAGTTCTTC | CASSLRPRASYNEQFF
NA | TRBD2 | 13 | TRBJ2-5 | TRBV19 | TGTGCCAGTAGTATATTAGCGGGAGAGACCCAGTACTTC | CASSILAGETQYF
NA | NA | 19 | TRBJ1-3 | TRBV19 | TGTGCCAGTAGTATAGTAGGCGGACCGTCGCTCCTCATGGGGGACACCATATATTTT | CASSIVGGPSLLMGDTIYF
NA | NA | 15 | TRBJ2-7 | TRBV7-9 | TGTGCCAGCAGCTTAGGAGTGCAGGTTAGGGGTGAGCAGTACTTC | CASSLGVQVRGEQYF
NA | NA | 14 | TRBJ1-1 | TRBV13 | TGTGCCAGCAGGCTAGAGGGTATATACACTGAAGCTTTCTTT | CASRLEGIYTEAFF
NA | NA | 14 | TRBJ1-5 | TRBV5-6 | TGTGCCAGCAGCTCCCAAGCCTTGGGACAGCCCCAGCATTTT | CASSSQALGQPQHF
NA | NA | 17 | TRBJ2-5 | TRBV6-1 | TGTGCCAGCAGTACGTCAACGTTCGGCAGCTATGGGGAGACCCAGTACTTC | CASSTSTFGSYGETQYF
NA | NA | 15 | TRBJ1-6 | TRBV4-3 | TGCGCCAGCAGCCAGGACTTTGACGGTAATTCACCCCTCCACTTT | CASSQDFDGNSPLHF
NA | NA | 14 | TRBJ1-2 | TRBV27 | TGTGCCAGCAGGATGGGGGGCCTGGGCTATGGCTACACCTTC | CASRMGGLGYGYTF
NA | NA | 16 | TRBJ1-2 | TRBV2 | TGTGCCAGCAGTGAAGCGCTTCTGGGCAGATTGTATGGCTACACCTTC | CASSEALLGRLYGYTF
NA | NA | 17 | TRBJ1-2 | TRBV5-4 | TGTGCCAGCAGCCACCACAGGACACTCATTTCTAACTATGGCTACACCTTC | CASSHHRTLISNYGYTF
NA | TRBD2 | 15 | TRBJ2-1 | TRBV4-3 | TGCGCCAGCAGCCAAGAGAAGCGGGAGTATAATGAGCAGTTCTTC | CASSQEKREYNEQFF
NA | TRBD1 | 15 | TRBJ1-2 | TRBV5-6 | TGTGCCAGCAGCTGGATGTCCGGGACAGGGTATGGCTACACCTTC | CASSWMSGTGYGYTF
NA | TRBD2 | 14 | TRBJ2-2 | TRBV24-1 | TGTGCCACCAGACCGGGAGGACTCACCGGGGAGCTGTTTTTT | CATRPGGLTGELFF
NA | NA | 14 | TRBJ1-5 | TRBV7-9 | TGTGCCAGCAGCTTAGACAGTTCGAATCAGCCCCAGCATTTT | CASSLDSSNQPQHF
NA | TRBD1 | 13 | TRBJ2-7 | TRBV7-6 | TGTGCCAGCAGCTTAGGAGGACAGGACGAGCAGTACTTC | CASSLGGQDEQYF
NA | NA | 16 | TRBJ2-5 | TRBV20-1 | TGCAGTGCTAGAGATCCTAGCATCGGCCGGGGAGAGACCCAGTACTTC | CSARDPSIGRGETQYF
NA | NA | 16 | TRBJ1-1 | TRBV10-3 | TGTGCCATCAGTGAGTCCGGCGTACTCGAGAACACTGAAGCTTTCTTT | CAISESGVLENTEAFF